Each of the 25 T cell receptor beta chains below was sequenced from the same sample in a study of neurological immune-mediated disorders. TCRdb fed the 5' RACE reads into MiXCR, producing one record per CDR3 protein. The data show approximately 100,000 distinct CDR3 sequences, around 3.3% seen once. The sample comprised PBMCs. Source of these receptors: a woman under 30 with multiple sclerosis.

V gene TRBV6-6 combines with J gene TRBJ1-1; D call uncertain. The germline V gene encodes CDR1 MNHNY and CDR2 SVGAGI (reference sequence). V gave up 0 bases and J gave up 1 base, with 6 bases separating them. The CDR3 consists of 14 residues. CDR3 nucleotide sequence: TGTGCCAGCAGTTACTCGGGCAGGAACACTGAAGCTTTCTTT. It translates to CASSYSGRNTEAFF.

This clonotype was seen at least ten times. The CDR3 nucleotides are TGTGCCAGCTCACCGGGCAGCAACTATGGCTACACCTTC. Its protein is CASSPGSNYGYTF. This rearrangement joins TRBV18 to TRBJ1-2; D is ambiguous. Trimming pared 3 bases from V and 2 bases from J, leaving 7 bases between. The CDR3 spans 13 residues. Germline V CDR1 and CDR2: KGHSH, LQKENI.

This clonotype was seen at least ten times. The J gene is TRBJ2-7, the V gene TRBV7-9; TRBD2 aligns across 8 bases. CDR1 SEHNR and CDR2 FQNEAQ come from the germline V gene (reference sequence). The V gene end was trimmed by 6 bases and the J gene end by 7 bases; junction bases not matched to a gene: 5. This CDR3 is 12 amino acids long. CDR3 loop: CASSIPGGEQYF. The CDR3 DNA follows: TGTGCCAGCAGTATCCCGGGGGGGGAGCAGTACTTC.

This clonotype was recorded many times. The V call is TRBV20-1, the J call TRBJ1-2; D not certain. V lost 1 base, J lost 2 bases, and 8 bases lay in between. The CDR3 covers 13 residues. Germline V gene data show CDR1 as DFQATT and CDR2 as SNEGSKA (reference sequence). This CDR3 is CSARVLGNYGYTF. In nucleotides, the CDR3 is TGCAGTGCTAGAGTTTTGGGGAACTATGGCTACACCTTC.

This clonotype was found many times. This chain links TRBV12-3 or TRBV12-4 with TRBJ1-1, with TRBD1 identical over 8 bases. The CDR3 sequence is 16 residues long. The trim removed 6 bases at V and 1 base at J, leaving 10 bases unmatched. The CDR3 bases are TGTGCCAGCAGCCGAACAGGGGGGTTCGCGAACACTGAAGCTTTCTTT. As protein: CASSRTGGFANTEAFF.

This clonotype came up many times. The chain carries TRBV5-1 and TRBJ2-2, with 7 positions matching TRBD1. Germline trimming cut 4 bases from V and 6 bases from J; bases unmatched to any gene: 9. The CDR3 runs 15 residues. Per germline, CDR1 SGHRS and CDR2 YFSETQ. CDR3 amino acids: CASSLTNRGSGELFF. CDR3 bases: TGCGCCAGCAGCCTCACGAACAGGGGTTCCGGGGAGCTGTTTTTT.

This clonotype was seen many times. This chain links TRBV5-6 with TRBJ2-3; TRBD2 matches at 14 bases. The V segment lost 3 bases and the J segment 5 bases; nucleotides outside the gene matches: 5. The CDR3 runs 16 residues. CDR1 SGHDT and CDR2 YYEEEE come from the germline V gene. CDR3: CASSSGLAGVEDTQYF. The CDR3 DNA reads as TGTGCCAGCAGCTCGGGACTAGCGGGGGTCGAAGATACGCAGTATTTT. Drawing the rest from reference TRBV5-6 and TRBJ2-3, the complete variable domain is DAGVTQSPTHLIKTRGQQVTLRCSPKSGHDTVSWYQQALGQGPQFIFQYYEEEERQRGNFPDRFSGHQFPNYSSELNVNALLLGDSALYLCASSSGLAGVEDTQYFGPGTRLTVL.

This clonotype was counted ten times or more. The chain links TRBV11-2 to TRBJ1-2, with unresolved D. Trimming left V 2 bases short and J 4 bases short, with 11 bases between. Germline values: CDR1 SGHAT, CDR2 FQNNGV. This CDR3 is 14 amino acids long. CDR3 protein: CASSLYGSAYGYTF. The DNA of the CDR3 is TGTGCCAGCAGCTTATACGGGTCGGCCTATGGCTACACCTTC.

This clonotype was seen ten or more times. The chain is built from TRBV5-1 and TRBJ1-4, with 8 bases fitting TRBD1. The V gene's germline CDR1 is SGHRS and CDR2 YFSETQ. The CDR3 contains 14 residues. V was clipped by 4 bases and J by 7 bases; unmatched bases: 6. The chain's CDR3 is CASSPGQGIEKLFF. The CDR3 DNA follows: TGCGCCAGCAGCCCAGGACAGGGCATTGAAAAACTGTTTTTT.

This clonotype was recorded many times. The chain's CDR3 is CASSHEAGGYEQYF. In DNA form, the CDR3 reads TGTGCCAGCAGTCATGAAGCGGGAGGCTACGAGCAGTACTTC. This sequence joins TRBV27 and TRBJ2-7; 9 bases map to TRBD2. The junction had 5 bases not matched to a gene; V was cut back by 5 bases and J by 3 bases. Germline assignment: CDR1 MNHEY and CDR2 SMNVEV (reference sequence). The CDR3 consists of 14 residues.

This clonotype was observed at least ten times. The genes are TRBV20-1 and TRBJ2-3; 11 bases align to TRBD2. With 3 bases clipped from V and 0 bases from J, the junction kept 8 bases outside the gene matches. The CDR3 contains 17 residues. Looked up from germline, CDR1 is DFQATT and CDR2 is SNEGSKA (reference sequence). CDR3: CSASPPGLAASTDTQYF. CDR3 DNA: TGCAGTGCTAGCCCACCGGGACTAGCGGCTAGCACAGATACGCAGTATTTT.

This clonotype was recorded at least ten times. V and J are TRBV5-1 and TRBJ1-2; D gene uncertain. From germline, CDR1 is SGHRS and CDR2 YFSETQ. Trimming left V 0 bases short and J 0 bases short, with 18 bases between. The CDR3 sequence is 18 residues long. CDR3 loop: CASSLVLRRLKANYGYTF. DNA of the CDR3: TGCGCCAGCAGCTTGGTTTTACGTAGACTAAAAGCTAACTATGGCTACACCTTC.

There are many counts of this clonotype. The rearrangement uses TRBV5-1 and TRBJ2-7, with 10 bases fitting TRBD2. This CDR3 is 16 amino acids long. With 4 bases clipped from V and 4 bases from J, the junction kept 11 bases outside the gene matches. Per the germline V gene, CDR1 is SGHRS and CDR2 is YFSETQ. The CDR3 loop is CASSPPPSGGAYEQYF. The CDR3, as DNA: TGCGCCAGCAGCCCACCCCCCAGCGGGGGGGCGTACGAGCAGTACTTC. The full variable domain, in which reference TRBV5-1 and TRBJ2-7 provide the parts outside the CDR3, is KAGVTQTPRYLIKTRGQQVTLSCSPISGHRSVSWYQQTPGQGLQFLFEYFSETQRNKGNFPGRFSGRQFSNSRSEMNVSTLELGDSALYLCASSPPPSGGAYEQYFGPGTRLTVT.

In its sample, this clonotype was seen many times. The V gene is TRBV7-6, the J gene TRBJ2-2, with D perhaps matching TRBD1 (5 bases). Between the trimmed V and J ends, which lost 5 bases and 4 bases, there was a span of 14 bases. This CDR3 is 15 amino acids long. CDR1 and CDR2 (germline): SGHVS, FNYEAQ. DNA of the CDR3: TGTGCCAGCAGCCCGGACAAAAGCAGCACCGGGGAGCTGTTTTTT. It yields the protein CASSPDKSSTGELFF.

This clonotype showed up many times. The V and J genes are TRBV6-5 and TRBJ1-5, with D possibly TRBD1 on 6 matching bases. Per germline, CDR1 MNHEY and CDR2 SVGAGI. The CDR3 contains 16 residues. Trimming left V 5 bases short and J 0 bases short, with 14 bases between. CDR3 sequence: CASSQSRGYSNQPQHF. CDR3 DNA: TGTGCCAGCAGTCAAAGTAGGGGGTATAGCAATCAGCCCCAGCATTTT.

This clonotype appeared many times. The chain uses TRBV5-1 and TRBJ2-7, with 8 bases identical to TRBD1. The CDR3 loop spans 14 amino acids. CDR1 SGHRS and CDR2 YFSETQ come from the germline V gene. V was clipped by 0 bases and J by 2 bases; unmatched bases: 1. CDR3 in amino acids: CASSLDRGAYEQYF. CDR3 bases: TGCGCCAGCAGCTTGGACAGGGGGGCCTACGAGCAGTACTTC.

The chain combines TRBV4-2 with TRBJ2-3; D possibly corresponds to TRBD2 (5 bases). This CDR3 has 16 amino acids. V gave up 0 bases and J gave up 1 base, with 11 bases separating them. Per germline, CDR1 LGHNA and CDR2 YNFKEQ. CDR3 in DNA: TGTGCCAGCAGCCAAGATTTGGAGCGGCGCACAGATACGCAGTATTTT. Its protein is CASSQDLERRTDTQYF.

This clonotype has more than one count but fewer than ten. The V call is TRBV7-3, the J call TRBJ2-1; TRBD2 is a possible D gene (5 bases). The CDR3 sequence is 15 residues long. Germline V gives CDR1 SGHTA, CDR2 FQGTGA. Trimming pared 5 bases from V and 0 bases from J, leaving 11 bases between. CDR3 sequence reads: CASSVSEGSYNEQFF. Here the CDR3 DNA reads TGTGCCAGCAGCGTTAGCGAGGGCTCCTACAATGAGCAGTTCTTC. The complete variable domain, with remaining parts taken from reference TRBV7-3 and TRBJ2-1, reads GAGVSQTPSNKVTEKGKYVELRCDPISGHTALYWYRQSLGQGPEFLIYFQGTGAADDSGLPNDRFFAVRPEGSVSTLKIQRTERGDSAVYLCASSVSEGSYNEQFFGPGTRLTVL.

This clonotype was counted at least ten times. V and J are TRBV14 and TRBJ1-2; D not resolved. The CDR3 contains 17 residues. Per germline, CDR1 SGHDN and CDR2 FVKESK. Trimming took 2 bases from V and 4 from J, leaving 20 bases between them. The chain's CDR3 is CASSQLPLVGLGYGYTF. CDR3 DNA sequence: TGTGCCAGCAGCCAACTACCATTAGTGGGGTTGGGCTATGGCTACACCTTC.

Many counts were recorded for this clonotype. V gene TRBV19 combines with J gene TRBJ1-1; D gene uncertain. Germline assignment: CDR1 LNHDA and CDR2 SQIVND (reference sequence). This CDR3 has 12 residues. Trimming removed 3 bases from V and 11 bases from J, with 13 bases in between. This CDR3 reads CASSIPSPQAFF. The CDR3 DNA sequence: TGTGCCAGTAGTATCCCCAGCCCGCAGGCTTTCTTT.

This clonotype was seen at least ten times. V and J are TRBV20-1 and TRBJ2-7, with 12 nucleotides matching TRBD2. The length of the CDR3 is 13 residues. In germline, CDR1 is DFQATT, CDR2 SNEGSKA (reference sequence). V dropped 3 bases and J dropped 11; count of bases not matched to a gene: 8. As DNA, the CDR3 is TGCAGTGCTAGTCTTTTACTAGCGGGGGGAGAGTACTTC. Translating it yields CSASLLLAGGEYF.

There are many counts of this clonotype. The J gene is TRBJ2-7, the V gene TRBV29-1, with 11 bases lining up with TRBD1. Germline lookup yields CDR1 SQVTM and CDR2 ANQGSEA. V shed 2 bases, J shed 3 bases, and the junction held 3 bases outside the gene matches. The CDR3 consists of 14 residues. CDR3 nucleotides: TGCAGCGTTGAACTCGGGACAGGGGGCTACGAGCAGTACTTC. Its translation: CSVELGTGGYEQYF.

This clonotype showed up many times. The chain combines TRBV9 with TRBJ2-1; TRBD2 matches 8 bases. Per the germline V gene, CDR1 is SGDLS and CDR2 is YYNGEE. Trimming at V came to 4 bases and at J to 8 bases, leaving 5 bases not matched to a gene. The CDR3 has 13 amino acids. CDR3 region: CASSLAGSYEQFF. CDR3 DNA sequence: TGTGCCAGCAGCTTAGCGGGGTCATATGAGCAGTTCTTC.

This clonotype showed up just a few times. Just one base apart from a much larger clone, this may be a read error. V gene TRBV3-1 combines with J gene TRBJ1-2, with a possible D match to TRBD1 (5 bases). CDR3 length: 16 residues. CDR1 is LGHDT, CDR2 YNNKEL, per germline (reference sequence). V was clipped by 1 base and J by 0 bases, with 12 bases between them. The CDR3 loop reads CASSQGDGTSNYGYTF. The CDR3 DNA reads TGTGCCAGCAGCCAAGGAGACGGGACGTCTAACTATGGCTACACCTTC.

This clonotype appeared many times. This chain joins TRBV20-1 and TRBJ2-3, with a tentative D call TRBD2 (6 bases). Germline V lookup: CDR1 DFQATT, CDR2 SNEGSKA (reference sequence). Trimming removed 0 bases at V and 4 bases at J, with 17 bases between. This CDR3 has 16 residues. CDR3 in DNA: TGCAGTGCTAGAGATAGGTCGACTAGGAAGGCAGATACGCAGTATTTT. Its translation: CSARDRSTRKADTQYF.